Included here is one T cell receptor (beta chain) sequence, with context. V dropped 2 bases and J dropped 6 bases, with 13 bases sitting between them. In germline, CDR1 is KGHSH, CDR2 LQKENI. CDR3 length: 14 residues. This entry belongs to a study of blood T cell repertoires in COVID-19. About the study: Donors in the United States, Italy and Spain gave samples during acute or convalescent COVID-19.

Study processing details: Reference gene primer amplification gave estimated nucleated cell counts. TCRdb's table, derived via immunoSEQ multiplex PCR, lists solely in-frame clones and lacks some. V and J calls plus clone size are reproduced from that table; the DNA served to infer D and trimming. The profile shows a few hundred thousand clones, around nine tenths of them singletons. The sequencing input was peripheral blood. The chain employs TRBV18 and TRBJ1-2; no firm D call. The receptor's source is an older woman with COVID-19, enrolled during active disease. The CDR3 here is CASSPVSGINGYTF. CDR3 in DNA: TGTGCCAGCTCACCAGTTTCGGGGATCAATGGCTACACCTTC. The complete variable domain, with remaining parts taken from reference TRBV18 and TRBJ1-2, reads NAGVMQNPRHLVRRRGQEARLRCSPMKGHSHVYWYRQLPEEGLKFMVYLQKENIIDESGMPKERFSAEFPKEGPSILRIQQVVRGDSAAYFCASSPVSGINGYTFGSGTRLTVV.